The sequence of this T cell receptor (beta chain) was determined in a study of cytomegalovirus exposure and HLA in healthy donors. Study-level information: T cells numbering about 200 million yielded around 120 million unique TCR beta sequences in an earlier analysis. General study findings and limits: Reports indicate that TCR beta sequences accurately predicted the HLA-A and HLA-B alleles of most subjects. V- and J-gene trimming of TCR beta was linked (in a later analysis) to a missense DCLRE1C variant.

Germline values: CDR1 LGHNA, CDR2 YNFKEQ. CDR3 size: 17 residues. The V gene lost 0 bases and the J gene lost 4 bases, with 16 bases spanning the gap. PCR amplification relied on 60 Vbeta primers (plus 13 Jbeta primers). Some clones are missing from TCRdb's copy, which holds only in-frame ones; the method was immunoSEQ multiplex PCR. The repertoire holds more than 110,000 clones, with approximately 80% as singletons. In nominal health when sampled, donors likely had unrecorded immune exposures nonetheless. Concerning this clone: The target antigen is unknown.

V gene TRBV4-2 combines with J gene TRBJ2-1, with a tentative D call TRBD2 (5 bases). Sequenced input: PBMCs. The clonotype comes from a male donor in good health and CMV-seronegative. The CDR3 spells CASSQDNGGPRYNEQFF. CDR3 sequence (DNA): TGTGCCAGCAGCCAAGATAACGGAGGCCCGAGGTACAATGAGCAGTTCTTC.